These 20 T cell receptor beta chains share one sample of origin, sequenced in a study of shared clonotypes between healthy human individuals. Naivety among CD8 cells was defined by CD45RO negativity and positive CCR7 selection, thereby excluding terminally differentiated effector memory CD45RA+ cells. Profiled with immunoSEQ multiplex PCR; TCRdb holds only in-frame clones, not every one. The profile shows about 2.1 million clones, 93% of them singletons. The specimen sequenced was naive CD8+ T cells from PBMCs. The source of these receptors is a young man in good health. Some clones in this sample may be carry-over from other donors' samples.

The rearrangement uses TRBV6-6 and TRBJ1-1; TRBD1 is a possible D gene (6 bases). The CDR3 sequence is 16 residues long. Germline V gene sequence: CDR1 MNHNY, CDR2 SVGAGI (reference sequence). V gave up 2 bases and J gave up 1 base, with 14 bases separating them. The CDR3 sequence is CASSYRAGATNTEAFF. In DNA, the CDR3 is TGTGCCAGCAGTTACCGGGCAGGGGCAACGAACACTGAAGCTTTCTTT.

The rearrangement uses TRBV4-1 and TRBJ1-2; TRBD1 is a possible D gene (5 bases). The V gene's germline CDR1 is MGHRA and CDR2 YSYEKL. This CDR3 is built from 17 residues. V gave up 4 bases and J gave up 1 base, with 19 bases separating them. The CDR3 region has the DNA TGCGCCAGCAGCCCAGAGCCGGGGCCAAGGGGTAACTATGGCTACACCTTC. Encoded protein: CASSPEPGPRGNYGYTF.

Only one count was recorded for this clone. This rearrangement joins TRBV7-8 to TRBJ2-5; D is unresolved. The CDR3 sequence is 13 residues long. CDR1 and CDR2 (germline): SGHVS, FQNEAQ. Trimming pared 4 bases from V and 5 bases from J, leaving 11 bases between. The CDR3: CASSSLLRETQYF. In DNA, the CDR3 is TGTGCCAGCAGCTCACTACTTAGGGAGACCCAGTACTTC.

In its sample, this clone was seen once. The CDR3 spells CASSPLKDVSYEQYF. The CDR3 DNA follows: TGTGCCAGCAGCCCATTGAAGGACGTCTCCTACGAGCAGTACTTC. The chain recombines TRBV4-2 with TRBJ2-7; D gene uncertain. Germline V gene lookup returns CDR1 LGHNA and CDR2 YNFKEQ. This CDR3 comprises 15 residues. V dropped 4 bases and J dropped 0 bases, with 13 bases sitting between them.

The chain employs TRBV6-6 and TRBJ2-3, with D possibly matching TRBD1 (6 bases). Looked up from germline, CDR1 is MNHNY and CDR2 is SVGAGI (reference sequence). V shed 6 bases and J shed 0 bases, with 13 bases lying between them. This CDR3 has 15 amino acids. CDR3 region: CASRSGTTSTDTQYF. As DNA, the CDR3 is TGTGCCAGCAGATCCGGGACAACTAGCACAGATACGCAGTATTTT.

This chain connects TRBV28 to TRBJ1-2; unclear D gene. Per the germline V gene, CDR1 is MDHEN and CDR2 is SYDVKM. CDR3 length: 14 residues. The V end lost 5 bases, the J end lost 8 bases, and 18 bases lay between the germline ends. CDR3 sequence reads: CASSPKSTASGYTF. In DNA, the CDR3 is TGTGCCAGCAGTCCTAAATCGACCGCGTCGGGCTACACCTTC.

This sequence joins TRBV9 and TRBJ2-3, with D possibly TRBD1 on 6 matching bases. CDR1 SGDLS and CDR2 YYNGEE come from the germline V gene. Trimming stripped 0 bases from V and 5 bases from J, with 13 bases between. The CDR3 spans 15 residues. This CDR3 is CASSVEGHGEDTQYF. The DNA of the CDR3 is TGTGCCAGCAGCGTAGAGGGACACGGTGAAGATACGCAGTATTTT.

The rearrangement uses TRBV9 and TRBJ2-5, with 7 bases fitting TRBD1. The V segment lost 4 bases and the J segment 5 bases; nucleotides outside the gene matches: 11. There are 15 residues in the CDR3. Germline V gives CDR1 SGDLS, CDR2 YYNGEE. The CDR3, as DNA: TGTGCCAGCAGCTACGGACAGGCACTCGGGGAGACCCAGTACTTC. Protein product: CASSYGQALGETQYF. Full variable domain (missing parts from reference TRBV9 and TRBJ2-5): DSGVTQTPKHLITATGQRVTLRCSPRSGDLSVYWYQQSLDQGLQFLIQYYNGEERAKGNILERFSAQQFPDLHSELNLSSLELGDSALYFCASSYGQALGETQYFGPGTRLLVL.

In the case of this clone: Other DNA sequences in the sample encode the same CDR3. The CDR3 sequence: CASSLPRRDEQFF. For the CDR3, the DNA is TGCGCCAGCAGCTTACCTAGAAGGGATGAGCAGTTCTTC. The rearrangement links TRBV5-1 to TRBJ2-1; D is unresolved. Trimming took 2 bases from V and 8 from J, leaving 11 bases between them. Germline CDR1 reads SGHRS; CDR2 reads YFSETQ. The CDR3 is 13 residues long.

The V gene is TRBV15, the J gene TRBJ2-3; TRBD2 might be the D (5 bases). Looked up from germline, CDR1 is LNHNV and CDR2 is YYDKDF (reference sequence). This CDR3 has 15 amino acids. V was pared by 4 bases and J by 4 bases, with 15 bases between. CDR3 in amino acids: CATSKTGKSADTQYF. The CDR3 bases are TGTGCCACCAGCAAAACCGGGAAATCCGCAGATACGCAGTATTTT.

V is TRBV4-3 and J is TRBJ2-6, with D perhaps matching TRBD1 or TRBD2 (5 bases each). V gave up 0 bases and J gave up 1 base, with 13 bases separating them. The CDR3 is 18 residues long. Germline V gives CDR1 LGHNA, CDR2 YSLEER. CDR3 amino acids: CASSQDPMGVSGANVLTF. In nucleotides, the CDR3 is TGCGCCAGCAGCCAAGATCCCATGGGGGTTTCTGGGGCCAACGTCCTGACTTTC.

This chain's CDR3 is CASSIEANTSTDTQYF. The CDR3 DNA sequence: TGTGCCAGCAGCATTGAAGCGAATACTAGCACAGATACGCAGTATTTT. The V gene is TRBV21-1, the J gene TRBJ2-3; the table assigns TRBD2, which was not confirmed against the DNA. TRBV21-1 represents a pseudogene. The CDR3 contains 16 residues.

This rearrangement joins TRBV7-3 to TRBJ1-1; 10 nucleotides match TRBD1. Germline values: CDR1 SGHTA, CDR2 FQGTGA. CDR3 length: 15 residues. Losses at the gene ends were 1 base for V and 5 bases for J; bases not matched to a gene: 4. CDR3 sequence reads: CASSLIRTGGTEAFF. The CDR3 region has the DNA TGTGCCAGCAGCTTAATACGGACAGGGGGGACTGAAGCTTTCTTT.

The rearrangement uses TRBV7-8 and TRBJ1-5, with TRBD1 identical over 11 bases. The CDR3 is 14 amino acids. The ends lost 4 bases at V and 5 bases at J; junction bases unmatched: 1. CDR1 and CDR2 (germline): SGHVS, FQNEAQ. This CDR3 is CASSSGQGDQPQHF. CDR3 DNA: TGTGCCAGCAGCTCGGGACAGGGGGATCAGCCCCAGCATTTT. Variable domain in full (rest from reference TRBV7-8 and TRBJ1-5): GAGVSQSPRYKVAKRGQDVALRCDPISGHVSLFWYQQALGQGPEFLTYFQNEAQLDKSGLPSDRFFAERPEGSVSTLKIQRTQQEDSAVYLCASSSGQGDQPQHFGDGTRLSIL.

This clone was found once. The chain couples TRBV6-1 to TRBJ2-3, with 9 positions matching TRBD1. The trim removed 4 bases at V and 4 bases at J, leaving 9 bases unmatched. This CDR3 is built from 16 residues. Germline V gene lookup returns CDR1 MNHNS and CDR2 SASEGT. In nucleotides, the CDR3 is TGTGCCAGCAGTGCGAGGACAGGGGTTGTTGCAGATACGCAGTATTTT. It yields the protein CASSARTGVVADTQYF.

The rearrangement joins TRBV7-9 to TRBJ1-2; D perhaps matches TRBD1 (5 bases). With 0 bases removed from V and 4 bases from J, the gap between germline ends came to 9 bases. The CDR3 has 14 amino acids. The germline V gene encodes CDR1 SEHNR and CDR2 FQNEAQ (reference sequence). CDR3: CASSLAPGRYGYTF. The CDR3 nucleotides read TGTGCCAGCAGCTTAGCGCCAGGGCGCTATGGCTACACCTTC.

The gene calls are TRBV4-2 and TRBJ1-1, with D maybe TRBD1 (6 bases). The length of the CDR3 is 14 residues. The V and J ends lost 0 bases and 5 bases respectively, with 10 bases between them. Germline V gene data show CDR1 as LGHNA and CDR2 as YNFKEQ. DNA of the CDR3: TGTGCCAGCAGCCAAGATCACCAGGGGACTGAAGCTTTCTTT. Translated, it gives CASSQDHQGTEAFF.

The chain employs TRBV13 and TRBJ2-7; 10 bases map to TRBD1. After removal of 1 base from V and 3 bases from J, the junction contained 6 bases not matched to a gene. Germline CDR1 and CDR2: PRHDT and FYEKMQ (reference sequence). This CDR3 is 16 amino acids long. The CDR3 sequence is CASSLEKRTGGYEQYF. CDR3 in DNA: TGTGCCAGCAGCTTAGAAAAAAGGACAGGGGGCTACGAGCAGTACTTC.

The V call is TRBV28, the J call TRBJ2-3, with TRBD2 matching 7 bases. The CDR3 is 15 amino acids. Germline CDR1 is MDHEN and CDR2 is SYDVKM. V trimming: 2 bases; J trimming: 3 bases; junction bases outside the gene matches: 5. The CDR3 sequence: CASSLREGWTDTQYF. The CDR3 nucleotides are TGTGCCAGCAGTTTAAGGGAGGGGTGGACAGATACGCAGTATTTT.

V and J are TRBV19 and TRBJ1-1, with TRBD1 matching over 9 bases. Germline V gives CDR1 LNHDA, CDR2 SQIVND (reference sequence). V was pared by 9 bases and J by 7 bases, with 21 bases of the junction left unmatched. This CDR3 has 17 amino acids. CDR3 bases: TGTGCCAGCAACTCCCCGGGACAGGGCGATGTTTTAGTTGAAGCTTTCTTT. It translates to CASNSPGQGDVLVEAFF.